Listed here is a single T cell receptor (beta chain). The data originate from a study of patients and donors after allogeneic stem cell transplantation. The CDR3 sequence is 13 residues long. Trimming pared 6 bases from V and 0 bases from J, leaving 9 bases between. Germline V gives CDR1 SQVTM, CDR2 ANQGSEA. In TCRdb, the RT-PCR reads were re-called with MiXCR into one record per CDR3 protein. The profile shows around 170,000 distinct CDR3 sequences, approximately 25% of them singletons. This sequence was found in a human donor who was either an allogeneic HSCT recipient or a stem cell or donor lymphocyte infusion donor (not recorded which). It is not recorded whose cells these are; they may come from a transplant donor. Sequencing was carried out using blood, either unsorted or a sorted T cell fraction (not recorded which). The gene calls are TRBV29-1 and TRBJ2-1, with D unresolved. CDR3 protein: CSVKHVSYNEQFF. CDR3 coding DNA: TGCAGCGTCAAACACGTCTCCTACAATGAGCAGTTCTTC.